This paragraph covers one TCR beta chain sequence. Some clones are missing from TCRdb's copy, which holds only in-frame ones; the method was immunoSEQ multiplex PCR. The sample lists 2 million to 3 million clones, over 85% occurring once. These data are taken from a study of shared clonotypes between healthy human individuals. Germline V lookup: CDR1 SGHRS, CDR2 YFSETQ. Between the trimmed V and J ends, which lost 2 bases and 6 bases, there was a span of 9 bases. CDR3 length: 12 residues. The material sequenced was naive CD4+ T cells sorted from blood. Subset specified: CD45RA+ positively selected. The sequence was collected from a man between 18 and 35 years old in good health. The J gene is TRBJ2-7, the V gene TRBV5-1, with D unresolved. CDR3 sequence (DNA): TGCGCCAGCAGCTTACAGTGGGGCGAGCAGTACTTC. Protein: CASSLQWGEQYF.